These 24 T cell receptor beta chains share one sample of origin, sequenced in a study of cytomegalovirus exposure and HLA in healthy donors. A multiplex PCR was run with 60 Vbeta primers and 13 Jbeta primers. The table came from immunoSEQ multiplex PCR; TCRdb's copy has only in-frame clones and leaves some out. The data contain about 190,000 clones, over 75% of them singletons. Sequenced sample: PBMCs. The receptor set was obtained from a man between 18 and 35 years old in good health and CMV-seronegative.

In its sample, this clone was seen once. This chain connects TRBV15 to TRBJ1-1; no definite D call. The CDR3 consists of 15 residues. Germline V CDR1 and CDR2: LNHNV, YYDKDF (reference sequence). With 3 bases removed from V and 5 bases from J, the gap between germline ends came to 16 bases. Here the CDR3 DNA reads TGTGCCACCAGCAGGCCCTCCGAGTCCTGGACTGAAGCTTTCTTT. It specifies CATSRPSESWTEAFF.

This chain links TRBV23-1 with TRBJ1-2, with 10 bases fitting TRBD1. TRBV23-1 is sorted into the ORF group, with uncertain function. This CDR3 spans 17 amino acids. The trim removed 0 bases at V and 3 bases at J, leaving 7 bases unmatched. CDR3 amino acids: CASSQSVGTGEDYGYTF. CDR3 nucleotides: TGCGCCAGCAGTCAATCGGTCGGGACAGGGGAAGACTATGGCTACACCTTC.

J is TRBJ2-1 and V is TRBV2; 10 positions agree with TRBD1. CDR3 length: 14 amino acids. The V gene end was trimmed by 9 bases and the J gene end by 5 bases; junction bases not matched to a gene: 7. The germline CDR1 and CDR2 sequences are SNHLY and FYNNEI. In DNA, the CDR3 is TGTGCCAGAAAGGACAGGGGGGCTAACAATGAGCAGTTCTTC. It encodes CARKDRGANNEQFF.

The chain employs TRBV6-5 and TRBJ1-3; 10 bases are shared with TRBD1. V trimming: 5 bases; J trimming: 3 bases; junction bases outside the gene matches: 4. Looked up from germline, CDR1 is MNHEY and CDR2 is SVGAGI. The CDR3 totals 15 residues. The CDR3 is CASSRTGGYGNTIYF. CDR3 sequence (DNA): TGTGCCAGCAGTCGGACAGGGGGTTATGGAAACACCATATATTTT.

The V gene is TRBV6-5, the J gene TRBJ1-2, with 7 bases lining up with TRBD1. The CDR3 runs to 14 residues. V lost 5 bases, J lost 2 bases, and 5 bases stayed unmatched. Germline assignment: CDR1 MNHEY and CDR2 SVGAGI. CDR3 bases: TGTGCCAGCAGTCCCGGGGACAGAAACTATGGCTACACCTTC. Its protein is CASSPGDRNYGYTF.

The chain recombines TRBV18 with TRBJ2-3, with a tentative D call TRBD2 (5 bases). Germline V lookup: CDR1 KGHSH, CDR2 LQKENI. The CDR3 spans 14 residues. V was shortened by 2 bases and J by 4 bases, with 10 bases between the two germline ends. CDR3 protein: CASSPGGFPDTQYF. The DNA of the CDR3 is TGTGCCAGCTCACCAGGCGGGTTCCCAGATACGCAGTATTTT.

This CDR3 is CASSFTGTGGFEQYF. In DNA, the CDR3 is TGTGCCAGTTCCTTCACCGGGACAGGGGGCTTCGAGCAGTACTTC. This chain connects TRBV27 to TRBJ2-7; TRBD1 agrees at 12 bases. In germline, CDR1 is MNHEY, CDR2 SMNVEV (reference sequence). V was pared by 9 bases and J by 6 bases, with 12 bases of the junction left unmatched. This CDR3 region has 15 residues.

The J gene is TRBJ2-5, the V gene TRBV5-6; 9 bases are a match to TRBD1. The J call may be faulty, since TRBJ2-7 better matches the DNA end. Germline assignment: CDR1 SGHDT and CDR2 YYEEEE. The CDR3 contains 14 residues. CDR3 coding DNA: TGTGCCAGCAGCACGACAGGGGGAGGCTACGAGCAGTACTTC. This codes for CASSTTGGGYEQYF.

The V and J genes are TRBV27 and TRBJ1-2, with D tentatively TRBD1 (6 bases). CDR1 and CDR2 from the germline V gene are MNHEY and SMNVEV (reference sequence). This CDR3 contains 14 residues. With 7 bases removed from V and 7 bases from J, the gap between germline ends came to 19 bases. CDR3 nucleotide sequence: TGTGCCAGCACCGCTAGCGGGGGCGGATCTGGCTACACCTTC. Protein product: CASTASGGGSGYTF.

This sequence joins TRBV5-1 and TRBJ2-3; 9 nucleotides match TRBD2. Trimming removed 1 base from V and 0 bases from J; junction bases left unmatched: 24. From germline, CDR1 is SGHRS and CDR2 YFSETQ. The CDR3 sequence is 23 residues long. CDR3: CASSLLVASGAHGIGRSTDTQYF. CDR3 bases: TGCGCCAGCAGCTTGTTGGTGGCTAGCGGGGCCCACGGAATTGGCCGTAGCACAGATACGCAGTATTTT.

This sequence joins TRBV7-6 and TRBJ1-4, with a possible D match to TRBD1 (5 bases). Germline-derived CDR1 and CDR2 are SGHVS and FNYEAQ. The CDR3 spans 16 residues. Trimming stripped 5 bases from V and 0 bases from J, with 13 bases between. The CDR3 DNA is TGTGCCAGCAGCCAGACCAGGGATTCAACTAATGAAAAACTGTTTTTT. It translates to CASSQTRDSTNEKLFF.

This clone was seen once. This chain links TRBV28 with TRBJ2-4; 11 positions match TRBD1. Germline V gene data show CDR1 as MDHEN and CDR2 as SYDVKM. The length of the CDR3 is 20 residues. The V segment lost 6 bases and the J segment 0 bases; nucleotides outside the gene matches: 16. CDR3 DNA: TGTGCCAGCAGCCTGCGGGGGGGACAGGGGGACGGGATAGCCAAAAACATTCAGTACTTC. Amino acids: CASSLRGGQGDGIAKNIQYF.

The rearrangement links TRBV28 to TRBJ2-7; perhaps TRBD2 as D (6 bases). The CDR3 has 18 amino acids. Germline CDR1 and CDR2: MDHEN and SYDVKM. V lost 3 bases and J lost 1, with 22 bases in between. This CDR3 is CASSFWLNLGLPSYEQYF. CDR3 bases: TGTGCCAGCAGTTTCTGGCTCAACCTCGGACTACCTTCCTACGAGCAGTACTTC.

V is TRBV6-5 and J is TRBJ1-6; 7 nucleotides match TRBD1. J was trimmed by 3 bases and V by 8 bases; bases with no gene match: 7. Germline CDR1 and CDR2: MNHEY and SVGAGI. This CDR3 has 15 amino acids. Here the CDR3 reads CASGMQGDYNSPLHF. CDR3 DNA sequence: TGTGCCAGCGGTATGCAGGGGGACTATAATTCACCCCTCCACTTT.

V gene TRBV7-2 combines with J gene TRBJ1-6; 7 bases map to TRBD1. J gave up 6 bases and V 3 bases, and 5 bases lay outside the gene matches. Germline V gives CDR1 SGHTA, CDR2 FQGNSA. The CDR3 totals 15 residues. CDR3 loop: CASSFETGSNSPLHF. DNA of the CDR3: TGTGCCAGCAGCTTCGAGACAGGGAGTAATTCACCCCTCCACTTT.

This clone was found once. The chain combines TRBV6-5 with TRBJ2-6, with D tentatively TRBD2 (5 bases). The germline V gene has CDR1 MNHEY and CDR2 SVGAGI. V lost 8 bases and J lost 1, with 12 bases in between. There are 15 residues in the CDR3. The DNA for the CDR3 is TGTGCCAGCGGGTACCGGAGGTCTGGGGCCAACGTCCTGACTTTC. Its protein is CASGYRRSGANVLTF.

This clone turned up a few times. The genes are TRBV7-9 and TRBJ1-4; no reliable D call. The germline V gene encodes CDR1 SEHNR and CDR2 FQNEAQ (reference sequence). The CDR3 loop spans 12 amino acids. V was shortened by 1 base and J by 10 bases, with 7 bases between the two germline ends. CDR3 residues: CASSLGEVKLFF. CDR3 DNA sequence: TGTGCCAGCAGCTTAGGAGAAGTAAAACTGTTTTTT.

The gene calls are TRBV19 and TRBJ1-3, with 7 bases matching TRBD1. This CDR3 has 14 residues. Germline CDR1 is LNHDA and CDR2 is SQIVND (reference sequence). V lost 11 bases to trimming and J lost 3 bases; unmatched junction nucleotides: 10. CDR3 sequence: CACRLQGVGNTIYF. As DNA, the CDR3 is TGTGCCTGCCGTCTCCAGGGGGTTGGAAACACCATATATTTT.

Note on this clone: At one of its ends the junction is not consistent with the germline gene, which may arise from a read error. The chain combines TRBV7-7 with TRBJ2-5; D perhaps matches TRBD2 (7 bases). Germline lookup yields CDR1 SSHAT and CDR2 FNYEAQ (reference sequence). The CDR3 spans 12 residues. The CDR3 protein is CASRGGGETQYF. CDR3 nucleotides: TGTGCTAGCAGGGGCGGGGGAGAGACCCAGTACTTC.

Here the CDR3 reads CASSSGHLNNEQFF. For the CDR3, the DNA is TGCGCCAGCAGTTCGGGACACCTTAACAATGAGCAGTTCTTC. The chain is built from TRBV5-1 and TRBJ2-1, with D maybe TRBD1 (6 bases). Looked up from germline, CDR1 is SGHRS and CDR2 is YFSETQ. The CDR3 has 14 residues. The V end was cut by 5 bases, the J end by 5 bases, with 14 bases between.

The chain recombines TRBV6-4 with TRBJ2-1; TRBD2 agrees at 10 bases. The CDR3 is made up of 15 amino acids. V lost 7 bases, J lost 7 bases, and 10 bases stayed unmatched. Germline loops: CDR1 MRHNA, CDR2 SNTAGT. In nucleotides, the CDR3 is TGTGCCAGCAACGGGACTAGCGCAAAGGGGAATGAGCAGTTCTTC. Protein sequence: CASNGTSAKGNEQFF.

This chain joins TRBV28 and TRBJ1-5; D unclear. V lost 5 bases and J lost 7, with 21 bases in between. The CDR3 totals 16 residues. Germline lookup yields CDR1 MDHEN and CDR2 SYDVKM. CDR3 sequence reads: CASSRIAGISGQPQHF. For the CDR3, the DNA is TGTGCCAGCAGTAGAATCGCAGGAATCTCGGGACAGCCCCAGCATTTT.

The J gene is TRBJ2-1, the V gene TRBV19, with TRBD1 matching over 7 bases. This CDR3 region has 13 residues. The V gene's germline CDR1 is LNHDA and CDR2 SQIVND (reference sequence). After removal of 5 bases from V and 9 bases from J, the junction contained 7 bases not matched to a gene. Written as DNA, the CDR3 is TGTGCCAGTAGTTGGACAGGCCTTGGTGAGCAGTTCTTC. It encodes CASSWTGLGEQFF.

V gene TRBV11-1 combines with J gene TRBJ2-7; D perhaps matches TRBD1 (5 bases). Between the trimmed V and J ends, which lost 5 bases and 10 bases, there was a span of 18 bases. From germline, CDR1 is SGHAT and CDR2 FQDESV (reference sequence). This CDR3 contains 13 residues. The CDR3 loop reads CASSPDSSLEQYF. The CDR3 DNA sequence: TGTGCCAGCAGCCCCGACAGTTCTTTGGAACAGTACTTC.